The T cell receptor (beta chain) described here comes from a study of radiation and T cells in renal cell carcinoma. General observations from the study: No pretreatment tumor biopsies were available for baseline clonotypes.

Profiling relied on immunoSEQ multiplex PCR, and the TCRdb table lists in-frame clones only, not all of them. The table has more than 140,000 clones, over 65% seen once; the top ten hold around 25%. Concerning this clone: Its antigen is unknown.

Regarding time point: baseline pretreatment blood. Treatment noted: 15 Gy SBRT to primary tumor, nephrectomy 4 weeks later. J was trimmed by 7 bases and V by 5 bases; bases with no gene match: 5. The CDR3 length is 14 residues. Germline-derived CDR1 and CDR2 are LNHNV and YYDKDF (reference sequence). The TCR originated in a woman between 50 and 59 years old with renal cell carcinoma. This chain joins TRBV15 and TRBJ1-6; 7 nucleotides match TRBD1. Specimen: blood, collected from a patient whose treatment included radiotherapy and nephrectomy. The CDR3 sequence: CATSADRVNSPLHF. Here the CDR3 DNA reads TGTGCCACCAGCGCTGACAGGGTAAATTCACCCCTCCACTTT.